This TCR beta chain derives from a study of T cell clones after liver transplantation. Sequencing used immunoSEQ multiplex PCR; TCRdb keeps in-frame clones, though not all of them. The sample holds 55,000 to 75,000 clones, 70% to 80% seen once. The receptor was isolated from a human patient who received a liver transplant. Some of these T cells may belong to the graft donor. The sequenced sample was CD4+ T cells from blood, obtained at the approximately 15-month timepoint.

The CDR3 bases are TGTGCCACCAGCACATTAGCGGGCACCTCGAGGGATGAGCAGTTCTTC. This codes for CATSTLAGTSRDEQFF. The rearrangement links TRBV15 to TRBJ2-1; 7 bases line up with TRBD2. The CDR3 contains 16 residues. The ends lost 4 bases at V and 8 bases at J; junction bases unmatched: 14. Per the germline V gene, CDR1 is LNHNV and CDR2 is YYDKDF (reference sequence).